The present T cell receptor beta chain was sequenced within a study of CD8 T cells in Susac syndrome. Study background: Treatment status at blood draw for the Susac syndrome patients was therapy-naive, corticosteroids, or intravenous immunoglobulin alone.

When the RNA was reverse transcribed, random hexamers were used with an input of roughly 0.45 to 1 ug. MiXCR, run by TCRdb on the immunoSEQ multiplex PCR reads, gives a single entry per CDR3 protein. Here the sample spans about 180,000 distinct CDR3 sequences, 90% to 95% being singletons. Sequences were obtained from CD4+ T cells from PBMCs. The sequence came from a human donor with Susac syndrome.

CDR3 in DNA: TGTGCCAGCAGTTTAGAGGCGGGGGGAGTGGAGCAGTTCTTC. This sequence encodes CASSLEAGGVEQFF. The J gene is TRBJ2-1, the V gene TRBV12-3 or TRBV12-4; 8 bases map to TRBD2. The CDR3 has 14 amino acids. The V gene end was trimmed by 1 base and the J gene end by 10 bases; junction bases not matched to a gene: 6.